These 21 T cell receptor beta chains came from one sample sequenced in a study of cytomegalovirus exposure and HLA in healthy donors. PCR involved 60 Vbeta and 13 Jbeta primers. Method: immunoSEQ multiplex PCR; TCRdb's copy keeps in-frame clones and lacks some. The sample includes fewer than 110,000 clones, approximately 74% of them seen just once. The sequenced sample was PBMCs. The receptors here all came from a woman aged 40 to 55 in good health and CMV-seropositive.

V usage is TRBV30 and J usage is TRBJ1-5; no clear D gene. Trimming removed 2 bases from V and 4 bases from J, with 12 bases in between. The germline V gene has CDR1 GTSNPN and CDR2 SVGIG (reference sequence). CDR3 size: 14 residues. CDR3 protein: CAWSTAADNQPQHF. CDR3 nucleotide sequence: TGTGCCTGGAGTACAGCGGCGGATAATCAGCCCCAGCATTTT.

The chain has TRBV6-1 and TRBJ2-1; the match to TRBD1 covers 9 bases. V shed 6 bases and J 2 bases; nucleotides not matched to a gene: 5. CDR3 length: 15 residues. From germline, CDR1 is MNHNS and CDR2 SASEGT. CDR3 nucleotide sequence: TGTGCCAGCAGGGTGGGACAGGGTACCTACAATGAGCAGTTCTTC. Translated: CASRVGQGTYNEQFF.

The count of this clone is one. The chain combines TRBV5-1 with TRBJ1-6, with TRBD1 identical over 10 bases. Germline trimming cut 4 bases from V and 5 bases from J; bases unmatched to any gene: 3. The CDR3 spans 15 residues. CDR1 SGHRS and CDR2 YFSETQ come from the germline V gene. CDR3 in amino acids: CASSRGQGNNSPLHF. CDR3 in DNA: TGCGCCAGCAGCCGGGGACAGGGGAATAATTCACCCCTCCACTTT.

This chain joins TRBV16 and TRBJ1-1; unclear D gene. Germline-derived CDR1 and CDR2 are KGHSY and FQNENV. This CDR3 is 14 amino acids long. Between the trimmed V and J ends, which lost 0 bases and 3 bases, there was a span of 8 bases. The CDR3 DNA reads TGTGCCAGCAGCCAATCAGACACATACACTGAAGCTTTCTTT. Protein: CASSQSDTYTEAFF.

The V gene is TRBV18, the J gene TRBJ1-2, with D unclear. Trimming removed 2 bases from V and 8 bases from J, with 12 bases in between. CDR3 length: 13 amino acids. From germline, CDR1 is KGHSH and CDR2 LQKENI. As DNA, the CDR3 is TGTGCCAGCTCACCAGATCCGGGGTGGGGCTACACCTTC. It yields the protein CASSPDPGWGYTF. The variable domain in full, completed from reference TRBV18 and TRBJ1-2, reads NAGVMQNPRHLVRRRGQEARLRCSPMKGHSHVYWYRQLPEEGLKFMVYLQKENIIDESGMPKERFSAEFPKEGPSILRIQQVVRGDSAAYFCASSPDPGWGYTFGSGTRLTVV.

The chain recombines TRBV4-1 with TRBJ2-5, with D possibly TRBD2 on 6 matching bases. V lost 4 bases and J lost 5, with 17 bases in between. In germline, CDR1 is MGHRA, CDR2 YSYEKL. CDR3 length: 15 residues. The CDR3 reads CASSPPGASRETQYF. CDR3 DNA sequence: TGCGCCAGCAGCCCCCCGGGAGCGAGTCGCGAGACCCAGTACTTC.

This rearrangement joins TRBV19 to TRBJ1-5; D may be TRBD1 (6 bases). Per germline, CDR1 LNHDA and CDR2 SQIVND (reference sequence). The V end lost 3 bases, the J end lost 5 bases, and 8 bases lay between the germline ends. There are 13 residues in the CDR3. CDR3 region: CASSIQGHQPQHF. The CDR3 DNA follows: TGTGCCAGTAGTATTCAGGGGCATCAGCCCCAGCATTTT. Based on the CDR3 plus reference TRBV19 and TRBJ1-5, the full variable domain is DGGITQSPKYLFRKEGQNVTLSCEQNLNHDAMYWYRQDPGQGLRLIYYSQIVNDFQKGDIAEGYSVSREKKESFPLTVTSAQKNPTAFYLCASSIQGHQPQHFGDGTRLSIL.

This clone was seen a few times. The V call is TRBV30, the J call TRBJ2-2; 7 positions agree with TRBD1. The CDR3 extends over 15 amino acids. V gave up 3 bases and J gave up 4 bases; unmatched junction bases: 8. CDR1 is GTSNPN, CDR2 SVGIG, per germline (reference sequence). The CDR3 DNA reads as TGTGCCTGGAGGAGGGGGCGCCTCGGCACCGGGGAGCTGTTTTTT. Translating gives CAWRRGRLGTGELFF. The full variable domain, in which reference TRBV30 and TRBJ2-2 provide the parts outside the CDR3, is SQTIHQWPATLVQPVGSPLSLECTVEGTSNPNLYWYRQAAGRGLQLLFYSVGIGQISSEVPQNLSASRPQDRQFILSSKKLLLSDSGFYLCAWRRGRLGTGELFFGEGSRLTVL.

The chain links TRBV10-3 to TRBJ1-2; TRBD1 agrees at 9 bases. J was trimmed by 6 bases and V by 7 bases; bases with no gene match: 12. The CDR3 sequence is 15 residues long. The germline CDR1 and CDR2 sequences are ENHRY and SYGVKD. The CDR3 protein is CAITRPGQGRDGYTF. The CDR3 coding sequence is TGTGCCATCACTCGACCGGGACAGGGAAGGGATGGCTACACCTTC.

The V gene is TRBV19, the J gene TRBJ1-2, with TRBD1 matching over 8 bases. The germline V gene encodes CDR1 LNHDA and CDR2 SQIVND (reference sequence). The V gene end was trimmed by 3 bases and the J gene end by 4 bases; junction bases not matched to a gene: 13. This CDR3 has 17 residues. The DNA for the CDR3 is TGTGCCAGTAGTATCGCCTCAGGGGGCCGAGGAAGCTATGGCTACACCTTC. This translates into CASSIASGGRGSYGYTF.

This sequence joins TRBV21-1 and TRBJ1-1; the table assigns TRBD1, which was not confirmed against the DNA. TRBV21-1 is reported as a pseudogene. The CDR3 spans 16 residues. CDR3 DNA sequence: TGTGCCAGCAGCACAAGGACAGGGGGACTGAACACTGAAGCTTTCTTT. It specifies CASSTRTGGLNTEAFF.

As to this clone: Other nucleotide sequences in the sample specify the same CDR3. The CDR3 sequence: CSGAVGAEYGYTF. CDR3 bases: TGCAGCGGTGCTGTTGGGGCCGAGTATGGCTACACCTTC. The chain carries TRBV29-1 and TRBJ1-2, with D maybe TRBD1 (5 bases). The CDR3 spans 13 residues. V shed 7 bases and J shed 5 bases, with 17 bases lying between them. Germline-derived CDR1 and CDR2 are SQVTM and ANQGSEA.

The CDR3 DNA is TGTGCCTGGACCTTGACTAGCGGATACTACAATGAGCAGTTCTTC. This translates into CAWTLTSGYYNEQFF. The chain combines TRBV30 with TRBJ2-1; 9 bases map to TRBD2. The CDR3 sequence is 15 residues long. The germline V gene has CDR1 GTSNPN and CDR2 SVGIG (reference sequence). With 4 bases clipped from V and 3 bases from J, the junction kept 7 bases outside the gene matches.

Only a few counts were recorded for this clone. The rearrangement uses TRBV6-1 and TRBJ1-3; 9 bases fit TRBD1. J gave up 4 bases and V 4 bases, and 5 bases lay outside the gene matches. The CDR3 has 15 amino acids. CDR1 and CDR2 (germline): MNHNS, SASEGT. The chain's CDR3 is CASSVGTGLGNTIYF. The DNA for the CDR3 is TGTGCCAGCAGTGTCGGGACAGGGCTCGGAAACACCATATATTTT.

The chain links TRBV20-1 to TRBJ1-4; D is possibly TRBD1 (5 bases). This CDR3 spans 11 amino acids. CDR1 is DFQATT and CDR2 is SNEGSKA in the germline V gene (reference sequence). The CDR3 DNA reads as TGCCGACGCGGGGCGAGTGAAAAACTGTTTTTT. It codes for CRRGASEKLFF.

This chain connects TRBV12-5 to TRBJ2-1; TRBD2 matches at 10 bases. J gave up 1 base and V 6 bases, and 12 bases lay outside the gene matches. Germline V gives CDR1 LGHNT, CDR2 FRNRAP. The CDR3 is made up of 18 amino acids. The CDR3 DNA sequence: TGTGCTAGTGGCTTTACCCTTAGCGGGGGGCCTTCCTACAATGAGCAGTTCTTC. Translation: CASGFTLSGGPSYNEQFF.

This rearrangement joins TRBV5-5 to TRBJ1-4; 9 bases are shared with TRBD1. The J segment lost 8 bases and the V segment lost 0 bases, leaving 2 bases of the junction unmatched. Germline V gene lookup returns CDR1 SGHKS and CDR2 YYEKEE (reference sequence). The CDR3 loop spans 14 amino acids. The CDR3 DNA is TGTGCCAGCAGCTTGGGGACAGGGGAGGAAAAACTGTTTTTT. It translates to CASSLGTGEEKLFF.

The V call is TRBV30, the J call TRBJ2-3; D not resolved. Trimming shortened V by 2 bases and J by 0 bases, and 9 bases separated the two germline ends. Germline V gene data show CDR1 as GTSNPN and CDR2 as SVGIG (reference sequence). This CDR3 region has 14 residues. The CDR3 protein is CAWSPVQSTDTQYF. The CDR3 region has the DNA TGTGCCTGGAGTCCGGTTCAAAGCACAGATACGCAGTATTTT.

V usage is TRBV6-1 and J usage is TRBJ2-1; a possible D gene is TRBD1 (6 bases). The CDR3 loop spans 14 amino acids. Germline CDR1 reads MNHNS; CDR2 reads SASEGT. V gave up 3 bases and J gave up 8 bases, with 14 bases separating them. The CDR3 is CASSDPRGVYEQFF. The CDR3 bases are TGTGCCAGCAGTGACCCCAGGGGAGTTTATGAGCAGTTCTTC.

This clone was found a few times. The rearrangement joins TRBV19 to TRBJ1-4; 8 bases align to TRBD1. This CDR3 region has 13 residues. In germline, CDR1 is LNHDA, CDR2 SQIVND (reference sequence). V dropped 6 bases and J dropped 10; count of bases not matched to a gene: 7. CDR3 loop: CASRGRGLGKLFF. The CDR3 DNA reads TGTGCCAGTAGGGGCAGGGGGCTTGGAAAACTGTTTTTT.

The chain is built from TRBV29-1 and TRBJ2-3; 13 nucleotides line up with TRBD2. J gave up 1 base and V 4 bases, and 2 bases lay outside the gene matches. Germline-derived CDR1 and CDR2 are SQVTM and ANQGSEA. The CDR3 covers 15 residues. The CDR3: CSVAGTSGGTDTQYF. The DNA of the CDR3 is TGCAGCGTTGCCGGGACTAGCGGGGGCACAGATACGCAGTATTTT.